The clone carrying this TCR beta chain was picked up a small number of times. Clones were sequenced by immunoSEQ multiplex PCR, and TCRdb holds only the in-frame ones, with some missing. This repertoire shows 90,000 or so clones, 88% found once; its top ten account for approximately 15%. These data are taken from a study of control samples from healthy donors and cancer patients. The germline V gene encodes CDR1 SGHKS and CDR2 YYEKEE (reference sequence). Trimming took 2 bases from V and 1 from J; bases not matched to a gene: 1. This CDR3 contains 16 residues. The sequencing input was blood. The chain joins TRBV5-5 to TRBJ2-3; 13 nucleotides line up with TRBD2. This receptor was taken from a woman aged 70-85 years in good health. CDR3 protein: CASSFGLAGGTDTQYF. For the CDR3, the DNA is TGTGCCAGCAGCTTCGGACTAGCGGGGGGCACAGATACGCAGTATTTT.